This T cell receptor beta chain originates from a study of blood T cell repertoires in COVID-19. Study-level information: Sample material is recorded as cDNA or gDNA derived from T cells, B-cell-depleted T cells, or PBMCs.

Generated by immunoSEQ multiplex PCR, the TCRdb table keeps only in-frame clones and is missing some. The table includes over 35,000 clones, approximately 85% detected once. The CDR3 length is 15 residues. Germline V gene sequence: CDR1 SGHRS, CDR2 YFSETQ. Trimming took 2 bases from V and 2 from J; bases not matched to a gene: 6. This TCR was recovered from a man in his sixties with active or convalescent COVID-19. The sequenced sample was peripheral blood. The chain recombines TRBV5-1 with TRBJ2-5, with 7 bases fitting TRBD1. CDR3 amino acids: CASSLAGTEQETQYF. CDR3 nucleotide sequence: TGCGCCAGCAGCTTAGCCGGGACAGAGCAAGAGACCCAGTACTTC.